The source of this T cell receptor (beta chain) is a study of T cell responses to AZD1222 COVID-19 vaccine. Remarks on this clone: Its antigen is not identified.

The assay was immunoSEQ multiplex PCR, and TCRdb's table has in-frame clones only and misses some. The top ten hold 1.5% to 2% of the sample, which has over 130,000 clones, roughly nine tenths seen once. Study-wide findings and caveats: A mostly white British donor set with more females was recruited, and clonal diversity was possibly underestimated. Vaccine-associated CD4 TCRs ranged over spike, dominating at 160-218 and 743-854. The repertoires were collected only after the peak T cell response.

The receptor comes from an adult who received the AZD1222 COVID-19 vaccine. The sample was peripheral blood, taken 28 days after the second AZD1222 dose.

The CDR3 DNA reads as TGTGCCAGCAGCAAGGGGGGCTACGAGCAGTACTTC. It specifies CASSKGGYEQYF. The chain uses TRBV7-2 and TRBJ2-7; D is possibly TRBD1 or TRBD2 (6 bases each). V was shortened by 5 bases and J by 3 bases, with 8 bases between the two germline ends. This CDR3 has 12 residues. Germline V gene sequence: CDR1 SGHTA, CDR2 FQGNSA.